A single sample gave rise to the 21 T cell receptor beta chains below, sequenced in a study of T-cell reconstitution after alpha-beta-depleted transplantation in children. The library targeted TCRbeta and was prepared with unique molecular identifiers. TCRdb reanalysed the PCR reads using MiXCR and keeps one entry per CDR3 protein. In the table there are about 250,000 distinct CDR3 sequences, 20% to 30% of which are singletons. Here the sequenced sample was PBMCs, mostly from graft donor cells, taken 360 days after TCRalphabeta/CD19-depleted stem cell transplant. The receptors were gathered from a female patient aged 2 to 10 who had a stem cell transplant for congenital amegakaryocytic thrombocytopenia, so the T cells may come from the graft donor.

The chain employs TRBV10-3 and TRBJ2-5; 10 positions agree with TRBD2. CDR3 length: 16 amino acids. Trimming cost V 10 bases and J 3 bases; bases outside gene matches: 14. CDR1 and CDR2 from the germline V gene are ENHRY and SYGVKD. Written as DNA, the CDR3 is TGTGCCAGCCGCCCGTGGAGCGGGGGGGCGGAAGAGACCCAGTACTTC. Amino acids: CASRPWSGGAEETQYF.

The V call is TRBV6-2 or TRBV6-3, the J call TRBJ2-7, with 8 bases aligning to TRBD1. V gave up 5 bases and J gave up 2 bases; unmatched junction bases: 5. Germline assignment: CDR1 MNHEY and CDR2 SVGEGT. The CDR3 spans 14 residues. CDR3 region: CASSTHRGTYEQYF. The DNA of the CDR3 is TGTGCCAGCAGTACGCACAGGGGGACCTACGAGCAGTACTTC.

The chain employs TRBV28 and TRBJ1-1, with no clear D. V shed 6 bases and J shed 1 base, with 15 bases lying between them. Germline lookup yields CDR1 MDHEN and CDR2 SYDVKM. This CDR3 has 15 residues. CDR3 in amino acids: CASSPVQQANTEAFF. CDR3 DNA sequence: TGTGCCAGCAGCCCCGTCCAACAAGCGAACACTGAAGCTTTCTTT.

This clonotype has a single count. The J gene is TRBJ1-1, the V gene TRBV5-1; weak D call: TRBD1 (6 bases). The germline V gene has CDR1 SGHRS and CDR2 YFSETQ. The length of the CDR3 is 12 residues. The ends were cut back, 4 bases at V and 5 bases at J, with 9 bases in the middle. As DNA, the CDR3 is TGCGCCAGCAGCCAGGACAGAACTGAAGCTTTCTTT. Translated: CASSQDRTEAFF.

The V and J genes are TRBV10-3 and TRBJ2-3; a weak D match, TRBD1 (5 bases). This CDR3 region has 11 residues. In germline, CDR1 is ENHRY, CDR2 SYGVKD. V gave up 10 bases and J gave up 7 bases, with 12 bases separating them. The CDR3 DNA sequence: TGTGCCAGTAGGGGCACGAATACGCAGTATTTT. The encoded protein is CASRGTNTQYF.

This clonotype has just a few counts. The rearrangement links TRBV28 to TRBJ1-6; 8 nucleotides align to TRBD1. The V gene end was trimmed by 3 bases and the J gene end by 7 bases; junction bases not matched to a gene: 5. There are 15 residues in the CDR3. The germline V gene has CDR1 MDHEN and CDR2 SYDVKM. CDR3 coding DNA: TGTGCCAGCAGTTTCCCAGGGGGCGCAAATTCACCCCTCCACTTT. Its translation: CASSFPGGANSPLHF.

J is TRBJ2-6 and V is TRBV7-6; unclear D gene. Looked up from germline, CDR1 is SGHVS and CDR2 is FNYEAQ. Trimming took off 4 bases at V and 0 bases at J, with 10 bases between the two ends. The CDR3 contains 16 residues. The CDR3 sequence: CASSSTIRSGANVLTF. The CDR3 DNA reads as TGTGCCAGCAGCTCAACGATCCGCTCTGGGGCCAACGTCCTGACTTTC.

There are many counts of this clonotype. The CDR3 region has the DNA TGTGCCAGCAGTTTTGGGGGTTGGAGCAATCAGCCCCAGCATTTT. Residues: CASSFGGWSNQPQHF. The chain combines TRBV28 with TRBJ1-5, with D possibly TRBD1 on 5 matching bases. Trimming pared 3 bases from V and 1 base from J, leaving 10 bases between. Looked up from germline, CDR1 is MDHEN and CDR2 is SYDVKM. This CDR3 region has 15 residues.

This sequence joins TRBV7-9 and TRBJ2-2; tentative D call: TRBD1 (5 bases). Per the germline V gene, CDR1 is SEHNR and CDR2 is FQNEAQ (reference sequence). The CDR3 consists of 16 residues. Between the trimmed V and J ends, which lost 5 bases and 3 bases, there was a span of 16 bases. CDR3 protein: CASSLAVRVYTGELFF. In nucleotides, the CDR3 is TGTGCCAGCAGCCTCGCGGTCAGGGTATACACCGGGGAGCTGTTTTTT.

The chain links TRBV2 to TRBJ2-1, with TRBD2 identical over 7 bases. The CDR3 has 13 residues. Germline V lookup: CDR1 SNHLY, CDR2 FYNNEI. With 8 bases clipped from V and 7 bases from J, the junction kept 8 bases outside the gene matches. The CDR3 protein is CASRSGMWNEQFF. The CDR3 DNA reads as TGTGCCAGCCGGAGCGGGATGTGGAATGAGCAGTTCTTC.

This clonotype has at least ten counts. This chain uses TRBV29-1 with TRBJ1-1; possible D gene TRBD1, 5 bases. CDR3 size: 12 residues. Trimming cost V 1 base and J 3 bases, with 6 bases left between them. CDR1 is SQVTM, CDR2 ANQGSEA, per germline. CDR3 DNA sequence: TGCAGCGTTGAAGGCAGGGACACTGAAGCTTTCTTT. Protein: CSVEGRDTEAFF.

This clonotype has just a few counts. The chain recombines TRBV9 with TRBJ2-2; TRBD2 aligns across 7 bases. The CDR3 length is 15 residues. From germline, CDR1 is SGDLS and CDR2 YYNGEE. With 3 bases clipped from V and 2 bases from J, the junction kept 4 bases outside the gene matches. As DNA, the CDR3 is TGTGCCAGCAGCGCACTAGCGACAAACACCGGGGAGCTGTTTTTT. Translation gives CASSALATNTGELFF. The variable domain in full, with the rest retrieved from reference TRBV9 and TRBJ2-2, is DSGVTQTPKHLITATGQRVTLRCSPRSGDLSVYWYQQSLDQGLQFLIQYYNGEERAKGNILERFSAQQFPDLHSELNLSSLELGDSALYFCASSALATNTGELFFGEGSRLTVL.

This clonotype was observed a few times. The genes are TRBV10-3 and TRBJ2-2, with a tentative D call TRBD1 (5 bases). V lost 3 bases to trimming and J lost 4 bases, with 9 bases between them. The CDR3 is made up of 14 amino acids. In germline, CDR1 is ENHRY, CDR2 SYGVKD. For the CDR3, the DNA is TGTGCCATCAGTGATCAGGGAAGCACCGGGGAGCTGTTTTTT. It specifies CAISDQGSTGELFF.

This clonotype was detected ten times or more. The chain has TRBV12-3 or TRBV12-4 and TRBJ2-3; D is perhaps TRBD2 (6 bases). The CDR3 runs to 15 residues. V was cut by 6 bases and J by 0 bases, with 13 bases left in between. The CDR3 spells CASSSGVISTDTQYF. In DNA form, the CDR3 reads TGTGCCAGCAGCTCGGGAGTTATTAGCACAGATACGCAGTATTTT.

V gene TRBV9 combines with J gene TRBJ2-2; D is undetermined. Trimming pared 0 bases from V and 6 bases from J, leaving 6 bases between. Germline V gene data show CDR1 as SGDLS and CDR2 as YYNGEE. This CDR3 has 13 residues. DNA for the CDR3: TGTGCCAGCAGCGTAGACTTGGCCGGGGAGCTGTTTTTT. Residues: CASSVDLAGELFF.

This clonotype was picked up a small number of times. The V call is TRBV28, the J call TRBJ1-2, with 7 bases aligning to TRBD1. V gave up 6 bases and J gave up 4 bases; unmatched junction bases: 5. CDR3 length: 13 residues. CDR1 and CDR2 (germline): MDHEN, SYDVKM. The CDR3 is CASSIPGGYGYTF. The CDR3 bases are TGTGCCAGCAGCATACCAGGGGGCTATGGCTACACCTTC.

The CDR3 region has the DNA TGTGCCAGCAGTTACTGCCACTTCCCTGGACAGGGTCTATGCGGGGAGCTGTTTTTT. Translating it yields CASSYCHFPGQGLCGELFF. The V call is TRBV6-2 or TRBV6-3, the J call TRBJ2-2; 8 bases map to TRBD1. Germline CDR1 and CDR2: MNHEY and SVGEGT. With 1 base clipped from V and 7 bases from J, the junction kept 17 bases outside the gene matches. The CDR3 extends over 19 amino acids.

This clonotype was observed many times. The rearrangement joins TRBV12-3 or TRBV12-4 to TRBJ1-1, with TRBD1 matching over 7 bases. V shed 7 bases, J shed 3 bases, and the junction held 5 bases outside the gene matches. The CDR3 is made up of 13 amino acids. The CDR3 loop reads CASTLDRDTEAFF. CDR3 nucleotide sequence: TGTGCCAGCACCCTAGACAGGGACACTGAAGCTTTCTTT.

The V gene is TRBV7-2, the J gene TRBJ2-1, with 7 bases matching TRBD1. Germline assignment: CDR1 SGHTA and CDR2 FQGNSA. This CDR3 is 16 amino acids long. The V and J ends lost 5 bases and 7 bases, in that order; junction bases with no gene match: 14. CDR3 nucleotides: TGTGCCAGCAGCAAATGGAATTCCGGGACAGCAAATGAGCAGTTCTTC. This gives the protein CASSKWNSGTANEQFF. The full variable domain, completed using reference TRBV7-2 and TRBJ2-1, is GAGVSQSPSNKVTEKGKDVELRCDPISGHTALYWYRQSLGQGLEFLIYFQGNSAPDKSGLPSDRFSAERTGGSVSTLTIQRTQQEDSAVYLCASSKWNSGTANEQFFGPGTRLTVL.

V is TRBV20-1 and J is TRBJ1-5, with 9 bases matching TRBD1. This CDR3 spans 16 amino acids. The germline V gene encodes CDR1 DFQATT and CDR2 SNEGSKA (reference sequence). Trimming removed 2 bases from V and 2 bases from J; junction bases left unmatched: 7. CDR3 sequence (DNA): TGCAGTGCTAGAATCCTGGGACAGGGCCGCAATCAGCCCCAGCATTTT. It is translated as CSARILGQGRNQPQHF.

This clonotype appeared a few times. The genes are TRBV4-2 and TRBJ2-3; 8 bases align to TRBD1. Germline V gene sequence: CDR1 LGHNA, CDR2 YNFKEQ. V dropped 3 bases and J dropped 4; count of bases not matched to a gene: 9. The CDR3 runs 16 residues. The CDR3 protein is CASSHINGQGPDTQYF. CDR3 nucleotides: TGTGCCAGCAGCCACATTAACGGACAGGGACCAGATACGCAGTATTTT.